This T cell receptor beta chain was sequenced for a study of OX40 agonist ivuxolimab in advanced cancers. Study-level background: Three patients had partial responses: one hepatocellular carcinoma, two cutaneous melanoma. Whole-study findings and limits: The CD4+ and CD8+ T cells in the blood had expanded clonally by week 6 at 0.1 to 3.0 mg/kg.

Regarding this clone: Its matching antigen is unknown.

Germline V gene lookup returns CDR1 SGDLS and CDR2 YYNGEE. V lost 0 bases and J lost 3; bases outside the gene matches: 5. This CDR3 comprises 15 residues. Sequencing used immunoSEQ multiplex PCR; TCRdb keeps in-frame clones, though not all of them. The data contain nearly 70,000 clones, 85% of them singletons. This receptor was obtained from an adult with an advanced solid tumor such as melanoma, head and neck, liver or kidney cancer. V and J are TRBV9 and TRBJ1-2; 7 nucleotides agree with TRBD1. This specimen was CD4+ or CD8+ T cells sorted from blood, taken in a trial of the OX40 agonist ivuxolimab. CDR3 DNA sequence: TGTGCCAGCAGCGTAGGACAGGGTGGGTACTATGGCTACACCTTC. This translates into CASSVGQGGYYGYTF.